This paragraph reports one T cell receptor beta chain. Its target is not known. V dropped 8 bases and J dropped 4 bases, with 17 bases sitting between them. CDR3 length: 14 residues. The sample originates from a study of T-cell reconstitution after alpha-beta-depleted transplantation in children. Regarding the study as a whole: Surviving recipient T cells and thymic progenitors accounted for the high day-60 TCRbeta diversity observed in some patients. At the one-year point after transplant, T-cell counts and TCRbeta diversity were found to come mostly from T cells that had been newly produced. Reports say that about two months after transplant, the alpha-beta T cells came out of several hundred graft clones that had expanded.

It was with unique molecular identifiers that the TCRbeta library was prepared. TCRdb analysed the PCR reads with MiXCR anew, one entry per CDR3 protein. This sample has 200,000 to 250,000 distinct CDR3 sequences, with roughly a quarter found just once. The chain uses TRBV12-3 or TRBV12-4 and TRBJ2-5, with D perhaps being TRBD1 or TRBD2 (5 bases each). This material consisted of PBMCs, mostly from graft donor cells, taken 360 days after TCRalphabeta/CD19-depleted stem cell transplant. The source of this sequence is a female patient aged 2-15 years who had a stem cell transplant for congenital amegakaryocytic thrombocytopenia, so the T cells may come from the graft donor. CDR3 protein: CASGEAAGGETQYF. The CDR3 DNA reads TGTGCCAGCGGAGAGGCGGCTGGGGGAGAGACCCAGTACTTC.